The 8 T cell receptor beta chains below come from one sample, sequenced in a study of early T cells in non-severe SARS-CoV-2 infection. TCRdb reprocessed the 5' RACE reads with MiXCR, giving one entry per CDR3 protein. The data contain fewer than 40,000 distinct CDR3 sequences, about 6.2% of them seen just once; the ten biggest clones take up roughly 6%. The source material was whole blood. The receptors stem from an adult who was a healthcare worker with PCR-confirmed SARS-CoV-2 infection or an uninfected control (not recorded which).

This clonotype was counted ten times or more. The gene calls are TRBV11-2 and TRBJ1-5, with 8 bases that match TRBD1. The trim removed 4 bases at V and 7 bases at J, leaving 3 bases unmatched. Looked up from germline, CDR1 is SGHAT and CDR2 is FQNNGV. The CDR3 totals 13 residues. Written as DNA, the CDR3 is TGTGCCAGCAGCTCAACAGGGGGACAGCCCCAGCATTTT. Protein product: CASSSTGGQPQHF.

This clonotype has ten or more counts. V is TRBV7-3 and J is TRBJ2-1, with D hard to call. Deletions cut 1 base from V and 5 bases from J, with 9 bases between. Germline values: CDR1 SGHTA, CDR2 FQGTGA. The CDR3 sequence is 14 residues long. CDR3 region: CASSLNPGNNEQFF. CDR3 in DNA: TGTGCCAGCAGCTTAAATCCAGGAAACAATGAGCAGTTCTTC.

This clonotype was seen just once. A much larger clone differs by one base, so this may be a read error. The CDR3 loop is CASSRRDTEAFF. CDR3 nucleotide sequence: TGTGCCAGCAGTCGACGGGACACTGAAGCTTTCTTT. The J gene is TRBJ1-1, the V gene TRBV27, with unresolved D. CDR1 is MNHEY, CDR2 SMNVEV, per germline (reference sequence). Trimming removed 5 bases at V and 3 bases at J, with 7 bases between. This CDR3 region has 12 residues.

The CDR3 coding sequence is TGTGCCAGCAGCCCCCTCTTAGGGGAGGCTGGGGGCACAGATACGCAGTATTTT. It is translated as CASSPLLGEAGGTDTQYF. The J gene is TRBJ2-3, the V gene TRBV11-1, with a tentative D call TRBD2 (6 bases). CDR3 length: 18 amino acids. Germline loops: CDR1 SGHAT, CDR2 FQDESV (reference sequence). The ends were cut back, 5 bases at V and 1 base at J, with 22 bases in the middle.

This clonotype was observed many times. The chain uses TRBV5-1 and TRBJ1-2; TRBD1 might be the D (6 bases). The length of the CDR3 is 15 residues. V shed 4 bases and J shed 0 bases, with 13 bases lying between them. In germline, CDR1 is SGHRS, CDR2 YFSETQ. Written as DNA, the CDR3 is TGCGCCAGCAGCCCGAACAGGGTTGCTAACTATGGCTACACCTTC. It is translated as CASSPNRVANYGYTF. The whole variable domain, remainder taken from reference TRBV5-1 and TRBJ1-2, is KAGVTQTPRYLIKTRGQQVTLSCSPISGHRSVSWYQQTPGQGLQFLFEYFSETQRNKGNFPGRFSGRQFSNSRSEMNVSTLELGDSALYLCASSPNRVANYGYTFGSGTRLTVV.

The genes are TRBV12-2 and TRBJ1-1. TRBV12-2 is deemed a pseudogene. The CDR3 has 15 residues. CDR3 region: CASRPSPGLNTEAFF. CDR3 nucleotide sequence: TGTGCAAGTCGCCCAAGTCCAGGACTAAACACTGAAGCTTTCTTT.

V is TRBV6-2 or TRBV6-3 and J is TRBJ2-1; unclear D gene. CDR3 length: 12 residues. Germline V gene data show CDR1 as MNHEY and CDR2 as SVGEGT. V was cut by 5 bases and J by 6 bases, with 8 bases left in between. The CDR3 DNA follows: TGTGCCAGCAGTGACCCACCCAATGAGCAGTTCTTC. This translates into CASSDPPNEQFF.

This clonotype has just a few counts. This chain connects TRBV4-1 to TRBJ2-7, with D perhaps TRBD2 (6 bases). Trimming took 0 bases from V and 0 from J, leaving 21 bases between them. CDR1 is MGHRA and CDR2 is YSYEKL in the germline V gene. This CDR3 is built from 19 residues. CDR3 in amino acids: CASSQDPRMRGRSSYEQYF. CDR3 nucleotides: TGCGCCAGCAGCCAAGACCCGAGGATGCGGGGCCGAAGCTCCTACGAGCAGTACTTC.